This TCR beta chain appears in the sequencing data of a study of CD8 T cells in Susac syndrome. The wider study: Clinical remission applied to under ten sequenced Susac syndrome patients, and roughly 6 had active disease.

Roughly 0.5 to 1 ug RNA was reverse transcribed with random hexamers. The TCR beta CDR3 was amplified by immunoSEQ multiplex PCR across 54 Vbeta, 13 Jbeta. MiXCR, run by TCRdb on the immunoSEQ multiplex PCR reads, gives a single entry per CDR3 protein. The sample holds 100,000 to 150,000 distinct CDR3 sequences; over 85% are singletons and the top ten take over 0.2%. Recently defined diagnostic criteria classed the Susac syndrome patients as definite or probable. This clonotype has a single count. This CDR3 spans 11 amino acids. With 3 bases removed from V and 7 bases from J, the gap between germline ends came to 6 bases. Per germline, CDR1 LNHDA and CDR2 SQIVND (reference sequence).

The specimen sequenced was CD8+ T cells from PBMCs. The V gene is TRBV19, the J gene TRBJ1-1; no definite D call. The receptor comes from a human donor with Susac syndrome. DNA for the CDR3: TGTGCCAGTAGTATGGGGAGTGAAGCTTTCTTT. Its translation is CASSMGSEAFF. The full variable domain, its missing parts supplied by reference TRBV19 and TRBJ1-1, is DGGITQSPKYLFRKEGQNVTLSCEQNLNHDAMYWYRQDPGQGLRLIYYSQIVNDFQKGDIAEGYSVSREKKESFPLTVTSAQKNPTAFYLCASSMGSEAFFGQGTRLTVV.